This is a list of T cell receptor beta chains from one sample in a study of post-analysis software for immune sequencing data. Using its own MiXCR run on the PCR reads, TCRdb lists one record per CDR3 protein. The data contain roughly 580,000 distinct CDR3 sequences, 44% of them seen just once; the ten biggest clones take up roughly 1.7%. Sequencing input: blood. The source is a girl aged 10-17 years with multiple sclerosis. Each CDR3 is given with its conserved first and last residue.

TRBJ1-2	14	TRBV7-2	CASGEQRRNTGYTF
TRBJ2-1	11	TRBV5-1	CASSGWGEQFF
TRBJ2-1	15	TRBV5-1	CASSLDSPLYNEQFF
TRBJ2-7	12	TRBV5-1	CASSLSNYEQYF
TRBJ2-1	15	TRBV29-1	CSVAPSGSSYNEQFF
TRBJ2-3	17	TRBV3-1	CASSLLGSSGGTDTQYF
TRBJ2-3	11	TRBV6-5	CASEQGDTQYF
TRBJ2-1	16	TRBV11-2	CASSLGPGARDNEQFF
TRBJ2-6	15	TRBV11-1	CASSLGRVGANVLTF
TRBJ2-7	16	TRBV7-2	CASSRPGQGLGYEQYF
TRBJ2-1	13	TRBV29-1	CSVSRTGNNEQFF
TRBJ2-1	19	TRBV5-1	CASSLDGLAAPTYHNEQFF
TRBJ2-5	17	TRBV4-1	CASSPSRPSLAKNIQYF
TRBJ2-7	16	TRBV7-9	CASSSSITGRVDEQYF
TRBJ2-5	13	TRBV10-3	CAISDPLQETQYF
TRBJ1-5	12	TRBV7-9	CASSPGNQPQHF
TRBJ2-1	14	TRBV2	CASSYSWGYNEQFF
TRBJ1-6	13	TRBV20-1	CSARGSGRSPLHF
TRBJ2-7	13	TRBV29-1	CSARGRLTYEQYF
TRBJ1-2	16	TRBV19	CASSMDRKKSNYGYTF
TRBJ1-5	14	TRBV7-9	CASSLGNSNQPQHF
-	15	TRBV11-2	CASSSRTSGPYEQYF
-	15	TRBV7-2	CASSLAGDPSYEQYF
TRBJ2-7	15	TRBV4-1	CASSQDLRDSYEQYF